This T cell receptor (beta chain) was recorded in a study of T cells in Graves' hyperthyroidism and ophthalmopathy. Amplified regions were TCR beta CDR3 sequences from RNA transcripts. TCR CDR3 regions were first amplified by RT-PCR with HTBI primers. Using its own MiXCR run on the multiplex PCR reads, TCRdb lists one record per CDR3 protein. In the table there are a few hundred thousand distinct CDR3 sequences, about 18% of which are singletons. Germline V gene lookup returns CDR1 LNHNV and CDR2 YYDKDF (reference sequence). CDR3 length: 15 residues. Trimming shortened V by 5 bases and J by 4 bases, and 15 bases separated the two germline ends. Ophthalmopathy cases scored 3 or more on the Clinical Activity Score and 4 or more on NOSPECS grade, with duration below 3 months. Any patient presenting with uncontrolled infection, other autoimmune disease, pregnancy or lactation was left out. Used for diagnoses were clinical symptoms, serum thyroxine and TRAb, thyroid ultrasound and orbital computed tomography.

The V call is TRBV15, the J call TRBJ1-5; possibly TRBD1 for D (5 bases). The sequence derives from a young man with Graves' ophthalmopathy. Sequencing was carried out using blood. CDR3 in DNA: TGTGCCACCAGCTTTCGGTTGGGGGGAAATCAGCCCCAGCATTTT. Translating gives CATSFRLGGNQPQHF.